The rows below give T cell receptor beta chains drawn from one sample of a study of shared clonotypes between healthy human individuals. Sequenced by immunoSEQ multiplex PCR; TCRdb stores in-frame clones only, minus some. The sample has about 990,000 clones; around 82% are singletons. The specimen was memory CD4+ T cells from PBMCs. These receptors all come from a man between 18 and 29 years old in good health. Some clones in this sample may be carry-over from other donors' samples. The CDR3 runs from the conserved cysteine through the conserved F or W. D genes are given only for firm matches. Some rows have no size entry. The others give once, few or many, or a class for an expanded clone.

D	size	V	J	CDR3	DNA
.	few	TRBV28	TRBJ1-1	CASSPSARVNTEAFF	TGTGCCAGCAGCCCCTCAGCAAGGGTGAACACTGAAGCTTTCTTT
TRBD1	once	TRBV30	TRBJ2-1	CAWRDKKGQGANNEQFF	TGTGCCTGGAGGGATAAGAAGGGACAGGGGGCCAACAATGAGCAGTTCTTC
TRBD2	once	TRBV6-5	TRBJ2-7	CASRPGTSGYEQYF	TGTGCCAGCAGACCCGGGACTAGCGGCTACGAGCAGTACTTC
.	few	TRBV5-8	TRBJ2-5	CASSPGTSRTTQYF	TGTGCCAGCAGCCCTGGGACAAGCCGCACGACCCAGTACTTC
TRBD1	.	TRBV15	TRBJ2-3	CATSRESGVGFKSGGRYGQYF	TGTGCCACCAGCAGAGAGAGTGGGGTCGGATTCAAGTCAGGGGGAAGATACGGGCAGTATTTT
.	once	TRBV29-1	TRBJ2-1	CSVPARISSYNEQFF	TGCAGCGTTCCCGCGCGGATTAGCTCCTACAATGAGCAGTTCTTC
.	.	TRBV4-2	TRBJ2-1	CASSQGGVGEQFF	TGTGCCAGCAGCCAAGGTGGGGTAGGTGAGCAGTTCTTC
TRBD1	.	TRBV30	TRBJ1-2	CAWSRGQGRNYGYTF	TGTGCCTGGAGTCGTGGACAGGGGAGGAACTATGGCTACACCTTC
TRBD2	.	TRBV6-1	TRBJ2-1	CASTKPSGPGGEQFF	TGTGCCAGCACCAAACCTAGCGGGCCGGGGGGTGAGCAGTTCTTC
TRBD1	.	TRBV5-1	TRBJ1-4	CASSGQGANEKLFF	TGCGCCAGCAGCGGACAGGGTGCTAATGAAAAACTGTTTTTT
.	.	TRBV7-3	TRBJ2-3	CASSLRPGTDTQYF	TGTGCCAGCAGCTTAAGGCCAGGGACAGATACGCAGTATTTT
.	.	TRBV6-6	TRBJ2-1	CASSLTSSNEQFF	TGTGCCAGCAGCCTAACTAGCAGCAATGAGCAGTTCTTC
TRBD2	.	TRBV9	TRBJ2-2	CASSATSSTGELFF	TGTGCCAGCAGCGCGACTAGCAGCACCGGGGAGCTGTTTTTT
TRBD2	.	TRBV19	TRBJ2-3	CASSSGTSGRARGTDTQYF	TGTGCCAGTAGTTCCGGGACTAGCGGGAGGGCCCGGGGCACAGATACGCAGTATTTT
.	.	TRBV27	TRBJ1-2	CASSHWGSEPGGYTF	TGTGCCAGCAGTCATTGGGGGTCCGAACCGGGAGGCTACACCTTC
TRBD2	.	TRBV4-2	TRBJ2-3	CASSQKASGIYTSTDTQYF	TGTGCCAGCAGCCAAAAGGCTAGCGGGATATACACTAGCACAGATACGCAGTATTTT
.	.	TRBV6-1	TRBJ1-1	CASSGSLGVTNTEAFF	TGTGCCAGCAGTGGGAGTTTGGGGGTGACAAACACTGAAGCTTTCTTT
TRBD1	.	TRBV27	TRBJ1-1	CASRGDRMNTEAFF	TGTGCCAGCAGGGGGGACAGGATGAACACTGAAGCTTTCTTT
.	.	TRBV6-6	TRBJ1-2	CASSYGHSNYGYTF	TGTGCCAGCAGTTATGGCCATTCTAACTATGGCTACACCTTC
.	.	TRBV29-1	TRBJ2-3	CSVESPPGGTDTQYF	TGCAGCGTTGAATCTCCTCCAGGGGGCACAGATACGCAGTATTTT
TRBD1	.	TRBV5-1	TRBJ1-4	CASSRTGVLRNEKLFF	TGCGCCAGCAGCCGGACAGGGGTTTTGAGAAATGAAAAACTGTTTTTT
.	.	TRBV11-2	TRBJ2-6	CASRSTGPNVLTF	TGTGCCAGCAGGTCGACAGGTCCCAACGTCCTGACTTTC
.	.	TRBV6-1	TRBJ1-3	CASSQDITGNTIYF	TGTGCCAGCAGCCAGGACATTACCGGAAACACCATATATTTT
.	.	TRBV2	TRBJ2-2	CASSGRIPGELFF	TGTGCCAGCAGTGGCAGGATCCCCGGGGAGCTGTTTTTT
TRBD1	.	TRBV5-3	TRBJ2-7	CARTTRDRVYEQYF	TGTGCCAGAACCACCCGGGACAGGGTCTACGAGCAGTACTTC
.	.	TRBV5-6	TRBJ2-1	CASSLAPPRGYNEQFF	TGTGCCAGCAGCTTGGCCCCGCCGAGAGGCTACAATGAGCAGTTCTTC
.	.	TRBV10-3	TRBJ1-3	CAISESRGSSGNTIYF	TGTGCCATCAGTGAGTCTAGGGGGAGTTCGGGAAACACCATATATTTT
TRBD2	.	TRBV14	TRBJ2-5	CASSQEGLAEQETQYF	TGTGCCAGCAGCCAAGAGGGACTAGCGGAACAAGAGACCCAGTACTTC
.	.	TRBV7-3	TRBJ2-5	CASSPGTQETQYF	TGTGCCAGCAGCCCCGGGACCCAGGAGACCCAGTACTTC
.	.	TRBV7-2	TRBJ2-7	CASTKGGFYEQYF	TGTGCCAGCACCAAAGGTGGCTTCTACGAGCAGTACTTC
.	.	TRBV5-4	TRBJ1-1	CASSLTTAENTEAFF	TGTGCCAGCAGCTTGACGACAGCGGAGAACACTGAAGCTTTCTTT
.	.	TRBV6-5	TRBJ2-7	CASSRPGVNEQYF	TGTGCCAGCAGCCGGCCGGGGGTCAACGAGCAGTACTTC
.	.	TRBV7-8	TRBJ2-4	CASSQGLKLAKNIQYF	TGTGCCAGCAGCCAGGGACTGAAGCTAGCCAAAAACATTCAGTACTTC
TRBD1	.	TRBV9	TRBJ2-2	CASSAWDSNAGELFF	TGTGCCAGCAGCGCATGGGACAGTAACGCCGGGGAGCTGTTTTTT
.	.	TRBV28	TRBJ1-2	CASSFLGISGLGYTF	TGTGCCAGCAGTTTCTTGGGGATAAGTGGCCTAGGGTACACCTTC
.	few	TRBV5-1	TRBJ2-5	CASSSPPRQETQYF	TGCGCCAGCAGCTCGCCTCCGCGGCAAGAGACCCAGTACTTC
.	few	TRBV18	TRBJ1-1	CASSPSSGGSRTEAFF	TGTGCCAGCTCACCAAGTTCAGGCGGCAGTCGCACTGAAGCTTTCTTT
TRBD2	once	TRBV7-2	TRBJ2-7	CASRHPGLAGGYEQYF	TGTGCCAGCAGACATCCGGGACTAGCGGGAGGCTACGAGCAGTACTTC